A single sample is the source of the 15 T cell receptor beta chains below, sequenced in a study of regulatory T cells in long-lasting Graves disease. Building the TCR beta libraries relied on iRepertoire HTBI primers, and CDR3 regions underwent Arm-PCR. TCRdb processed the multiplex PCR reads anew with MiXCR; each CDR3 protein has one entry. The sample comprises roughly 560,000 distinct CDR3 sequences, approximately 12% of which are singletons, and almost 9% rests with the top ten. The time point was: newly diagnosed GD, antithyroid drugs for less than 3 months. Researchers made the TCR library from RNA that was extracted from PBMCs. The same specimen was also included in a second study, on T cells in Graves' hyperthyroidism and ophthalmopathy.

The sequencing here drew on peripheral blood mononuclear cells (PBMCs), taken at new diagnosis, from a patient treated with antithyroid drugs. Every receptor here comes from a woman in her thirties with Graves disease.

This clonotype was observed many times. The CDR3 loop reads CSARKGLSPTYNEQFF. The DNA of the CDR3 is TGCAGTGCTCGAAAGGGACTCAGCCCGACCTACAATGAGCAGTTCTTC. The rearrangement links TRBV20-1 to TRBJ2-1, with D maybe TRBD2 (6 bases). The V end lost 5 bases, the J end lost 2 bases, and 19 bases lay between the germline ends. This CDR3 is 16 amino acids long. Germline V gene data show CDR1 as DFQATT and CDR2 as SNEGSKA (reference sequence).

This clonotype was counted many times. DNA for the CDR3: TGTGCCAGCAGCGCTCTCGGGGCGGGCTACGAGCAGTACTTC. Translation: CASSALGAGYEQYF. The rearrangement uses TRBV13 and TRBJ2-7, with D perhaps given as TRBD1 or TRBD2 (5 bases each). CDR3 length: 14 residues. Trimming took 5 bases from V and 3 from J, leaving 14 bases between them. Germline-derived CDR1 and CDR2 are PRHDT and FYEKMQ (reference sequence).

This clonotype has ten or more counts. The chain joins TRBV6-1 to TRBJ1-1; D is possibly TRBD1 (5 bases). The CDR3 sequence is 13 residues long. V lost 8 bases and J 2 bases, leaving 12 bases between the germline ends. The germline V gene encodes CDR1 MNHNS and CDR2 SASEGT. The CDR3 loop reads CASGQQPNTEAFF. CDR3 coding DNA: TGTGCCAGCGGACAACAGCCCAACACTGAAGCTTTCTTT.

This chain links TRBV7-9 with TRBJ2-3, with 8 positions matching TRBD1. The J call is doubtful: the DNA matches TRBJ2-7 better. CDR1 is SEHNR, CDR2 FQNEAQ, per germline (reference sequence). This CDR3 is built from 16 residues. The CDR3 spells CASSLVSGQAAYEQYF. In DNA form, the CDR3 reads TGTGCCAGCAGCTTAGTGTCGGGACAGGCAGCCTACGAGCAGTACTTC.

The J gene is TRBJ1-3, the V gene TRBV4-1; D gene unclear. The CDR3 is made up of 14 amino acids. V lost 1 base to trimming and J lost 2 bases, with 6 bases between them. Germline V gene sequence: CDR1 MGHRA, CDR2 YSYEKL. Here the CDR3 reads CASSQVNAGNTIYF. DNA of the CDR3: TGCGCCAGCAGCCAAGTGAATGCTGGAAACACCATATATTTT.

Many counts were recorded for this clonotype. The rearrangement links TRBV20-1 to TRBJ1-5; 9 bases are shared with TRBD1. The CDR3 is 13 amino acids. Per the germline V gene, CDR1 is DFQATT and CDR2 is SNEGSKA (reference sequence). V lost 1 base, J lost 5 bases, and 0 bases stayed unmatched. The CDR3, as DNA: TGCAGTGCTAGAGGGACAGGGGATCAGCCCCAGCATTTT. Translating it yields CSARGTGDQPQHF.

This clonotype was found many times. The rearrangement joins TRBV7-9 to TRBJ2-3, with D maybe TRBD2 (5 bases). With 4 bases removed from V and 5 bases from J, the gap between germline ends came to 22 bases. The CDR3 runs 17 residues. Germline CDR1 SEHNR, CDR2 FQNEAQ (reference sequence). DNA for the CDR3: TGTGCCAGCAGCTCCACGGGGTTGGCGGCGAGAGGAGATACGCAGTATTTT. It yields the protein CASSSTGLAARGDTQYF.

This clonotype has ten or more counts. The rearrangement joins TRBV29-1 to TRBJ2-7; D may be TRBD2 (5 bases). Germline V lookup: CDR1 SQVTM, CDR2 ANQGSEA. V shed 2 bases and J shed 6 bases, with 17 bases lying between them. The CDR3 has 14 residues. The CDR3 here is CSVERGQANREQYF. The CDR3 coding sequence is TGCAGCGTTGAAAGAGGGCAGGCCAACCGCGAGCAGTACTTC.

This clonotype was observed many times. The chain employs TRBV4-3 and TRBJ1-1, with D possibly being TRBD1 (5 bases). The CDR3 extends over 16 amino acids. Trimming stripped 0 bases from V and 1 base from J, with 12 bases between. Germline loops: CDR1 LGHNA, CDR2 YSLEER. In DNA form, the CDR3 reads TGCGCCAGCAGCCAAGATCGCGGCGGGGGGAACACTGAAGCTTTCTTT. This translates into CASSQDRGGGNTEAFF.

This clonotype was found many times. This chain joins TRBV19 and TRBJ1-2; a possible D gene is TRBD1 (5 bases). Germline V CDR1 and CDR2: LNHDA, SQIVND (reference sequence). The germline V and J ends were trimmed by 2 bases and 2 bases, with 9 bases remaining between them. The CDR3 runs 14 residues. In nucleotides, the CDR3 is TGTGCCAGTAGTATACTTCGGGGGAACTATGGCTACACCTTC. It codes for CASSILRGNYGYTF.

This clonotype was counted at least ten times. The V gene is TRBV27, the J gene TRBJ1-5; the D is unclear. Trimming left V 2 bases short and J 2 bases short, with 10 bases between. Germline V gene lookup returns CDR1 MNHEY and CDR2 SMNVEV (reference sequence). The CDR3 extends over 15 amino acids. The CDR3 spells CASSLTAGGNQPQHF. CDR3 in DNA: TGTGCCAGCAGTTTAACGGCGGGAGGCAATCAGCCCCAGCATTTT.

This clonotype has at least ten counts. This chain uses TRBV2 with TRBJ1-2; D unresolved. CDR3 size: 12 residues. V shed 2 bases and J shed 4 bases, with 5 bases lying between them. Germline lookup yields CDR1 SNHLY and CDR2 FYNNEI. DNA of the CDR3: TGTGCCAGCAGTGAACGGGGCTATGGCTACACCTTC. Protein product: CASSERGYGYTF.

This clonotype was recorded at least ten times. The rearrangement uses TRBV20-1 and TRBJ2-3; perhaps TRBD2 as D (5 bases). The V end lost 6 bases, the J end lost 4 bases, and 17 bases lay between the germline ends. Germline V gene lookup returns CDR1 DFQATT and CDR2 SNEGSKA (reference sequence). This CDR3 comprises 14 residues. The CDR3 DNA reads as TGCAGTGCCCAGGAGGCATTTTTCGCAGATACGCAGTATTTT. The encoded protein is CSAQEAFFADTQYF.

This clonotype was counted ten times or more. The chain joins TRBV29-1 to TRBJ2-7; D is uncertain. This CDR3 contains 15 residues. CDR1 and CDR2 from the germline V gene are SQVTM and ANQGSEA. V lost 5 bases and J 0 bases, leaving 17 bases between the germline ends. DNA of the CDR3: TGCAGCGTTACCGTCCCCGTCGTTTTCTCCTACGAGCAGTACTTC. Its translation is CSVTVPVVFSYEQYF.

Points on this clonotype: Possible read error: a much larger clone is one base away. The chain uses TRBV3-1 and TRBJ2-5; D is tentatively TRBD1 or TRBD2 (6 bases each). This CDR3 comprises 14 residues. Germline V CDR1 and CDR2: LGHDT, YNNKEL (reference sequence). The CDR3 protein is CASRQPGAFETQYF. In DNA form, the CDR3 reads TGTGCCAGCCGCCAACCGGGGGCCTTCGAGACCCAGTACTTC.